Listed below are T cell receptor beta chains from one sample, sequenced in a study of blood T cell repertoires in COVID-19. Using immunoSEQ multiplex PCR, the repertoire was profiled, and TCRdb retains in-frame clones only, with some absent. The sample records 180,000 or so clones, approximately 85% being singletons. What was sequenced was peripheral blood. All receptors come from a man in his sixties with acute or convalescent COVID-19. The CDR3 runs from the conserved cysteine through the conserved F or W. The D gene is left open where the match is weak. Expanded clones get a size class; other rows say once, few or many, or leave the size out.

D,length,J,V,size,CDR3,DNA
TRBD1,16,TRBJ2-7,TRBV18,-,CASSPGAPGQGYEQYF,TGTGCCAGCTCACCCGGGGCCCCGGGACAGGGGTACGAGCAGTACTTC
TRBD1,17,TRBJ2-1,TRBV11-3,-,CASSLRGQRGAGNEQFF,TGTGCCAGCAGCTTACGGGGACAGAGGGGCGCCGGCAATGAGCAGTTCTTC
-,15,TRBJ1-5,TRBV3-1/TRBV3-2,once,CASSQDHSGIQPQHF,TGTGCCAGCAGCCAAGACCATTCAGGGATTCAGCCCCAGCATTTT
TRBD2,15,TRBJ2-7,TRBV9,-,CASSVGGSGHYEQYF,TGTGCCAGCAGCGTAGGCGGGAGCGGTCACTACGAGCAGTACTTC
TRBD1,15,TRBJ2-1,TRBV5-4,-,CASSPPGQGYNEQFF,TGTGCCAGCAGCCCCCCGGGACAGGGCTACAATGAGCAGTTCTTC
TRBD2,18,TRBJ2-1,TRBV19,few,CASSAGLAITPRFDEQFF,TGTGCCAGTAGTGCCGGACTAGCGATTACCCCACGCTTCGATGAGCAGTTCTTC
-,13,TRBJ2-3,TRBV7-2,-,CASSLASRHTQYF,TGTGCCAGCAGCTTAGCGAGCAGGCATACGCAGTATTTT
TRBD1,15,TRBJ2-7,TRBV19,once,CASSRQGKGFYEQYF,TGTGCCAGTAGCAGACAGGGGAAGGGGTTCTACGAGCAGTACTTC
TRBD1,13,TRBJ1-2,TRBV28,-,CASSSTGVYGYTF,TGTGCCAGCAGTTCGACAGGGGTGTATGGCTACACCTTC
-,14,TRBJ2-1,TRBV27,-,CASSLSESYNEQFF,TGTGCCAGCAGTTTAAGCGAGTCCTACAATGAGCAGTTCTTC
TRBD1,12,TRBJ1-5,TRBV12-5,-,CASTGGFQPQHF,TGTGCTAGCACAGGGGGTTTTCAGCCCCAGCATTTT
-,17,TRBJ1-3,TRBV7-6,-,CASSPGVGGNSGNTIYF,TGTGCCAGCAGCCCGGGGGTTGGGGGGAACTCTGGAAACACCATATATTTT
-,13,TRBJ1-5,TRBV7-8,-,CASSLVAVQPQHF,TGTGCCAGCAGCTTAGTGGCGGTCCAGCCCCAGCATTTT
-,14,TRBJ2-3,TRBV10-3,-,CAISEPSVADTQYF,TGTGCCATCAGTGAGCCTAGCGTTGCAGATACGCAGTATTTT
TRBD1,17,TRBJ2-6,TRBV9,-,CASSLRTGDSGANVLTF,TGTGCCAGCAGCCTCCGTACAGGGGACTCTGGGGCCAACGTCCTGACTTTC
-,15,TRBJ1-4,TRBV7-9,-,CASSQRSGSGEKLFF,TGTGCCAGCAGCCAGAGGTCGGGATCTGGTGAAAAACTGTTTTTT
TRBD2,16,TRBJ2-1,TRBV29-1,-,CSVESAGATSYNEQFF,TGCAGCGTTGAATCGGCGGGAGCAACTTCCTACAATGAGCAGTTCTTC
TRBD2,16,TRBJ2-1,TRBV5-1,-,CASSPGLAGGADEQFF,TGCGCCAGCAGCCCTGGACTAGCGGGAGGGGCGGATGAGCAGTTCTTC
-,15,TRBJ1-3,TRBV4-1,-,CASSRNGGNGNTIYF,TGCGCCAGCAGCCGAAACGGGGGAAATGGAAACACCATATATTTT
-,14,TRBJ2-7,TRBV6-5,-,CASSTGQGSYEQYF,TGTGCCAGCAGTACCGGACAAGGGTCCTACGAGCAGTACTTC
-,13,TRBJ1-4,TRBV19,-,CASSNPRGEKLFF,TGTGCCAGTAGCAATCCTCGGGGGGAAAAACTGTTTTTT
TRBD2,15,TRBJ2-7,TRBV4-1,-,CASSQAGGKTYEQYF,TGCGCCAGCAGCCAAGCGGGAGGGAAAACCTACGAGCAGTACTTC
TRBD2,16,TRBJ2-3,TRBV7-9,-,CASSSSGRALTDTQYF,TGTGCCAGCAGCTCTAGCGGGAGGGCCCTCACAGATACGCAGTATTTT
TRBD2,18,TRBJ2-7,TRBV2,-,CASSSTSGSKPPAYEQYF,TGTGCCAGCAGTTCTACTAGCGGGTCCAAGCCACCGGCCTACGAGCAGTACTTC
TRBD2,15,TRBJ2-7,TRBV5-1,-,CASSLASSGSGEQYF,TGCGCCAGCAGCTTGGCAAGTAGCGGGAGTGGCGAGCAGTACTTC
TRBD1,16,TRBJ2-1,TRBV7-9,-,CASRGGQGTTYNEQFF,TGTGCCAGCAGGGGAGGACAGGGTACGACCTACAATGAGCAGTTCTTC
TRBD1,14,TRBJ1-1,TRBV9,-,CASSVQGGSTEAFF,TGTGCCAGCAGCGTACAGGGGGGAAGCACTGAAGCTTTCTTT
TRBD1,16,TRBJ1-1,TRBV10-3,-,CAIREGGDRKGPEAFF,TGTGCCATCAGGGAAGGAGGGGACAGAAAAGGTCCTGAAGCTTTCTTT
TRBD1,15,TRBJ1-2,TRBV28,-,CASIAGDRAGGGYTF,TGTGCCAGCATAGCGGGAGACAGGGCTGGTGGTGGCTACACCTTC
-,17,TRBJ2-1,TRBV4-2,few,CASSQEPAGSNYNEQFF,TGTGCCAGCAGCCAAGAACCGGCGGGGAGTAACTACAATGAGCAGTTCTTC
-,14,TRBJ1-5,TRBV4-1,-,CASSQGTANQPQHF,TGCGCCAGCAGCCAAGGAACAGCTAATCAGCCCCAGCATTTT
-,13,TRBJ1-5,TRBV18,-,CASSPAGNQPQHF,TGTGCCAGCTCACCAGCAGGGAATCAGCCCCAGCATTTT
-,15,TRBJ2-5,TRBV18,-,CASSPTLGGQETQYF,TGTGCCAGCTCACCTACCTTGGGGGGTCAAGAGACCCAGTACTTC
TRBD2,14,TRBJ2-7,TRBV27,once,CASSPGLGSYEQYF,TGTGCCAGCAGTCCGGGACTAGGATCCTACGAGCAGTACTTC
-,13,TRBJ2-1,TRBV3-1/TRBV3-2,-,CASSGVAAAEQFF,TGTGCCAGCAGCGGAGTCGCGGCCGCCGAGCAGTTCTTC
TRBD1,16,TRBJ1-6,TRBV30,-,CAWSRSPGTGKFTLHF,TGTGCCTGGAGCAGATCACCCGGGACAGGGAAATTCACCCTCCACTTT
TRBD1,15,TRBJ1-5,TRBV9,-,CASSRTGGFYQPQHF,TGTGCCAGCAGCAGGACAGGGGGTTTCTATCAGCCCCAGCATTTT